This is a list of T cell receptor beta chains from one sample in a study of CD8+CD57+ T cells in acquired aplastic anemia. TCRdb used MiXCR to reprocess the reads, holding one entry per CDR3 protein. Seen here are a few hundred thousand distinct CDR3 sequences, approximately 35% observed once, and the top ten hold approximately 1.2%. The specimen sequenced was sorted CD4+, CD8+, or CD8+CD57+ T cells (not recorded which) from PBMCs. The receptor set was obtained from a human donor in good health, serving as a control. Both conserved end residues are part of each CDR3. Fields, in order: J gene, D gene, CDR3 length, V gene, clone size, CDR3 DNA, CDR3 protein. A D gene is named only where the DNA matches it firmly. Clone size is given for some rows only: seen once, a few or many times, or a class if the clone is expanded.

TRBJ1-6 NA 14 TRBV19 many TGTGCCAGTAGTGAGGACAGTTATAATTCACCCCTCCACTTT CASSEDSYNSPLHF
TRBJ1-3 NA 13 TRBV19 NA TGTGCCAGTAGACAGGGTTCGGGAAACACCATATATTTT CASRQGSGNTIYF
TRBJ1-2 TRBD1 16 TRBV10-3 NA TGTGCCAGCAGTTTCCCGACAGGGGACGCGAACTATGGCTACACCTTC CASSFPTGDANYGYTF
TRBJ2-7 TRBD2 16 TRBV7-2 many TGTGCCAGCAGCTCAGCAACGACTAGCGGCTCCTACGAGCAGTACTTC CASSSATTSGSYEQYF
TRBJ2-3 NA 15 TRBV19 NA TGTGCCAGTAGTAACACAGGGCCTAGCACAGATACGCAGTATTTT CASSNTGPSTDTQYF
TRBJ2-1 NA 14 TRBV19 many TGTGCCAGTAAGAACAGGGTTTATTTCAATGAGCAGTTCTTC CASKNRVYFNEQFF
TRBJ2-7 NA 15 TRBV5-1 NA TGCGCCAGCAGCTTGGCCTGGGGCAGGGGCTACGAGCAGTACTTC CASSLAWGRGYEQYF
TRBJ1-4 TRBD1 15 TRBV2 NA TGTGCCGGCCAAAGGGGACAGGGCGCTGATGAAAAACTGTTTTTT CAGQRGQGADEKLFF
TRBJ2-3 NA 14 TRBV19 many TGTGCCAGTAGTATGGGCAGGACCCCAGATACGCAGTATTTT CASSMGRTPDTQYF
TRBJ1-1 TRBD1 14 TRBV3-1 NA TGTGCCAGCAGCCAAGATGGGGACAGGGTGCTGGCTTTCTTT CASSQDGDRVLAFF
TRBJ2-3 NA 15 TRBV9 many TGTGCCAGCAGCGGAGGACTTACTTTCACAGATACGCAGTATTTT CASSGGLTFTDTQYF
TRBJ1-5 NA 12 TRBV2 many TGTGCCAGCAGTTTAAGGGATCAGCCCCAGCATTTT CASSLRDQPQHF
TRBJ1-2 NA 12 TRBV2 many TGTGCCAGCAGTGAACAGAACTATGGCTACACCTTC CASSEQNYGYTF
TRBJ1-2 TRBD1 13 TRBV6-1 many TGTGCCAGCGGCTGGGACAGTCAATATGGCTACACCTTC CASGWDSQYGYTF
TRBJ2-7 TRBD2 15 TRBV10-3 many TGTGCCATCAGTGATGCGGGAGTGGGGTCCTACGAGCAGTACTTC CAISDAGVGSYEQYF
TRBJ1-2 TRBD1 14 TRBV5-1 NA TGCGCCAGCAGCCAAAGGACAGGGGGCGATGGCTACACCTTC CASSQRTGGDGYTF
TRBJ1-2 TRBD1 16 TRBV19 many TGTGCCAATAGTATGAGAAATCAGGGGGCCATCTATGGCTACACCTTC CANSMRNQGAIYGYTF
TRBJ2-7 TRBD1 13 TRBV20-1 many TGCAGTGCTAGGACAGGGGGATCCTACGAGCAGTACTTC CSARTGGSYEQYF
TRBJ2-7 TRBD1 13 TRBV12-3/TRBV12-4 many TGTGCCAGCAGTCGGGACAGGGCGAAGGAGCAGTACTTC CASSRDRAKEQYF
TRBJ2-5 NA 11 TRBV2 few TGTGCCAGCGGCAGACAAGAGACCCAGTACTTC CASGRQETQYF
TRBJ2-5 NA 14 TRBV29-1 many TGCAGCGTTGTCCCACAGGGCCATGGGGAGACCCAGTACTTC CSVVPQGHGETQYF
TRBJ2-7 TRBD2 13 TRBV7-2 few TGTGCCAGCAGCTTGAGGCGGGGGAACGAGCAGTACTTC CASSLRRGNEQYF
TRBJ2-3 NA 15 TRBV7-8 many TGTGCCAGCAGCGAGGGACAACCTAGCACAGATACGCAGTATTTT CASSEGQPSTDTQYF
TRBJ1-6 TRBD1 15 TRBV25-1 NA TGTGCCAGCAGTGAGGCAGGGGGATTGTATTCACCCCTCCACTTT CASSEAGGLYSPLHF
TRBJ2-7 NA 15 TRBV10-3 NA TGTGCCATCAGTGAGTCGGCAGGGAGCTCCTACGAGCAGTACTTC CAISESAGSSYEQYF
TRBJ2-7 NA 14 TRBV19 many TGTGCCAGTAGTATTGGGCTGAGCTCCTACGAGCAGTACTTC CASSIGLSSYEQYF
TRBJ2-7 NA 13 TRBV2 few TGTGCCAGCAGTGAAGTGGGGGTGAATGGCGGGGCCTTC CASSEVGVNGGAF
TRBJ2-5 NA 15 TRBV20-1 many TGCAGTGCTAGCTTCCAAGGAAGGACCCAAGAGACCCAGTACTTC CSASFQGRTQETQYF
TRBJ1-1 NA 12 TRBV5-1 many TGCGCCAGCAGCTTGTATCCAGGGGAAGCTTTCTTT CASSLYPGEAFF
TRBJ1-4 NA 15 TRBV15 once TGTGCCACCAGCACCCGCGGGGTCCTTAATGAAAAACTGTTTTTT CATSTRGVLNEKLFF
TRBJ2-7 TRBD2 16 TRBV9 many TGTGCCAGCAGCGTGCTAGGGACTAGCGGGATTTACGAGCAGTACTTC CASSVLGTSGIYEQYF
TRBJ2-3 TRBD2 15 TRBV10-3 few TGTGCCATCAGTGGACTAGCGGTTAGCACAGATACGCAGTATTTT CAISGLAVSTDTQYF
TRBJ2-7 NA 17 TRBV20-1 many TGCAGTGCTAGAGGTAAGACCCGGGGCCCTCGCCGCTACGAGCAGTACTTC CSARGKTRGPRRYEQYF
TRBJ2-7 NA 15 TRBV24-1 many TGTGCCACCAGTGATTGGGAACAGGGGAGGTACGAGCAGTACTTC CATSDWEQGRYEQYF
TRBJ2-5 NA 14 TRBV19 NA TGTGCCAGTAGTATCACGGGGGACCAAGAGACCCAGTACTTC CASSITGDQETQYF
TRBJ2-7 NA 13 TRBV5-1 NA TGCGCCAGCAGATTAGGGGTTTCCTACGAGCAGTACTTC CASRLGVSYEQYF
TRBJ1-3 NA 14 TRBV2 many TGTGCCAGCATTGGGACCGCAGGGAGAAACACCATATATTTT CASIGTAGRNTIYF
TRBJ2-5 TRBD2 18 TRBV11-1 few TGTGCCAGCAGCTTAGGAAGACTAGCGGGAGGTATCCAAGAGACCCAGTACTTC CASSLGRLAGGIQETQYF
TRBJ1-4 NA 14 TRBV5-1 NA TGCGCCAGCAGCGCAGGGGCTACTAATGAAAAACTGTTTTTT CASSAGATNEKLFF
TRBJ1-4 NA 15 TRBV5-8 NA TGTGCCAGCAGTGAATCATTTAGTCAGAATGAAAAACTGTTTTTT CASSESFSQNEKLFF
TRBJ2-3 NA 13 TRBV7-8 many TGTGCCAGCAGCTTAGTGAGGTCCGCTACGCAGTATTTT CASSLVRSATQYF
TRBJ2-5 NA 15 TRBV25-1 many TGTGCCAGCAGTGACCCCGGGCAGGCGGGGGAGACCCAGTACTTC CASSDPGQAGETQYF
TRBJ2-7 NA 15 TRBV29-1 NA TGCAGCGTTGATCTCGGGGCAGGGTTGGCCTACGAGCAGTACTTC CSVDLGAGLAYEQYF
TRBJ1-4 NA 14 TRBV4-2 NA TGTGCCAGCAACCTCGGATCAGAGAATGAAAAACTGTTTTTT CASNLGSENEKLFF
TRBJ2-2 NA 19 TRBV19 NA TGTGCCAGTAGTGACCTTTATGCACGAAAAGGCGCGAACACCGGGGAGCTGTTTTTT CASSDLYARKGANTGELFF
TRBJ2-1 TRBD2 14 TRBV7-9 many TGTGCCAGCAGCTCCTCCGGGACTAGCGGGGAGCAGTTCTTC CASSSSGTSGEQFF